A single T cell receptor (beta chain) is shown here with its context. The antigen it recognizes is unknown. No quality values exist for individual bases; no much larger clone is one base distant. Taken from the germline V gene (reference sequence), the CDR1 and CDR2 loops are DFQATT and SNEGSKA. The V and J ends are trimmed by 8 bases and 7 bases, leaving 20 bases between them. Including the terminal cysteine and phenylalanine, the CDR3 comprises 13 residues. Only the CDR3 region is kept as DNA, spanning 39 bases read in frame from base 1. These data belong to a study of vaccination and CD4 T cells after COVID-19 (dated by TCRdb to between 2022 and 2023). About the study as a whole: SARS-CoV-2 positivity had been established in the convalescent patients by nasal swab PCR, and mild disease was recorded in about 9 of these patients and severe disease in one. In control cultures, a CEFX viral epitope pool was used as positive control, an HIV-1 Nef peptide pool was used as negative control, or no peptide was added. In 10 COVID-19 convalescent patients and a few infection-naive healthy vaccine recipients, the spike-specific CD4+ TCR repertoire before mRNA vaccination was compared with the repertoire after mRNA vaccination. Post-vaccine blood samples were collected a median of 72 days after the second vaccine dose, ranging from about 13 to 250 days. Post-COVID blood samples were collected from convalescent patients a median of around 100 days after diagnosis, with a range of about 35 to 180 days. The convalescent cohort comprised six males and four females, including two Hispanic individuals, seven Caucasians, two Asians and one multiracial person. Participants received two doses of either the Pfizer-BioNTech BNT162b2 vaccine (n=8) or the Moderna mRNA-1273 vaccine (n=2). Culture stimuli were overlapping spike peptide pools from SARS-CoV-2 and from the common cold coronaviruses HCoV-NL63, HCoV-OC43 and HCoV-229E.

Library creation used PCR. TCR sequencing of DNA from cultured CD4+ T cells used the Oncomine TCR Beta short-read assay at the Johns Hopkins FTIC core. The QIAamp micro DNA kit was used to extract genomic DNA from the cultured CD4+ T cells. Oncomine TCR Beta libraries from cultured CD4+ T cells were pooled using unique dual indexes and sequenced on an Illumina iSeq 100. The original methods were these. Non-productive sequences were removed, and CDR3s that did not start with C, did not end with F or W, or were shorter than 7 amino acids were discarded. The MANAFEST web application was used to identify antigen-specific clonotypes by comparing peptide-stimulated wells against reference wells and other culture wells. For a clone to be called positive, the clone needed an FDR below 0.05, an odds ratio above 5, and a productive frequency above 0.1% in at least two of three replicate wells. Cross-reactive clonotypes were defined as significantly expanded in both SARS-CoV-2 spike wells and at least one common cold coronavirus spike condition. Using R version 3.6.1, CDR3 homology was evaluated through Levenshtein distances (stringdist) along with unrooted phylogenetic trees (ape). The public sequencing data were trimmed at Q25 with fastp and processed into clonotypes with MiXCR by TCRdb, which kept only in-frame beta chains. For every CDR3 protein sequence, its rows merge into one entry that carries the most common genes and DNA. TCRdb's processing, not the authors' own work, is the source of the V and J calls. Here the sample has some 9,200 distinct CDR3 sequences; over 30% occur a single time. Roughly 15% of the sample lies in the top ten.

General study outcomes and caveats: In convalescent patients, a median approximately 90% of post-vaccine SARS-CoV-2-reactive clones were detected only after vaccination, suggesting vaccine-specific priming. Only a relatively small number of convalescent patients were included in the study, and early timepoints following natural infection were not analyzed. The median number of SARS-CoV-2-reactive clonotypes rose from under 25 after infection to 38 after vaccination, but the change was not significant. In convalescent patients, nearly all vaccine-specific clones (304 of 307) were found to be mono-reactive for SARS-CoV-2 spike rather than cross-reactive with common cold coronaviruses.

The sample's treatment or condition label is to be understood as: roughly 11-day PBMC culture with coronavirus spike peptide pools or control peptides (ViraFEST assay). The ViraFEST assay was used in the study, in which antigen-specific T cells were expanded with peptide pools and expanded clonotypes were subsequently identified by TCR sequencing. The positive SARS-CoV-2 PCR tests of the convalescent patients were dated from March to December 2020, before the Alpha, Beta and Delta variants emerged in the United States. Fewer than 2.5 million PBMCs per well were cultured in IMDM with roughly 5.2% human AB serum and about 9.2 IU/ml IL-2, plus 10 ug/ml peptide pools. On days 3 and 7, half of the culture medium was replaced with fresh IL-2-containing medium. CD4+ T cells were isolated after 10 days of culture through negative selection using the EasySep CD4+ T cell isolation kit. Ficoll-Paque Plus gradient centrifugation was used to isolate PBMCs from whole blood, and the isolated PBMCs were then either used fresh or cryopreserved at -140C. Each culture condition was generally run in triplicate wells.

This sequence originates from a human donor who had recovered from COVID-19. The chain links TRBV20-1 with TRBJ1-2; the D gene is unclear. The sequencing sample was made of CD4+ T cells from blood, cultured in vitro. Here the CDR3 is given as CSFSPRLGSGYTF. Here is the DNA: TGCAGTTTTTCCCCAAGATTGGGGAGTGGCTACACCTTC.